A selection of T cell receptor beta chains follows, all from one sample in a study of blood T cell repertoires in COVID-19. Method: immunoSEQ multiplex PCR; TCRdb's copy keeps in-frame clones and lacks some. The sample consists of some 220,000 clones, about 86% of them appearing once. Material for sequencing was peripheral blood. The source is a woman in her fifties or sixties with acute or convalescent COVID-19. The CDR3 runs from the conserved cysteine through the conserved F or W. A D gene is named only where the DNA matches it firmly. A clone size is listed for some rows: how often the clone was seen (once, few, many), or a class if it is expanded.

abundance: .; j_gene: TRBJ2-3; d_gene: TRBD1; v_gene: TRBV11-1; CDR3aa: CASGTGDTDTQYF; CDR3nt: TGTGCCAGCGGGACAGGGGACACAGATACGCAGTATTTT
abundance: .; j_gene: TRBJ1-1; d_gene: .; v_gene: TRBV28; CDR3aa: CASSWEALNTEAFF; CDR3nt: TGTGCCAGCAGTTGGGAGGCCCTGAACACTGAAGCTTTCTTT
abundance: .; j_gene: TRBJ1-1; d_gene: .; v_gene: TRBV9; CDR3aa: CASSGGAGGTEAFF; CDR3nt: TGTGCCAGCAGCGGGGGAGCCGGTGGCACTGAAGCTTTCTTT
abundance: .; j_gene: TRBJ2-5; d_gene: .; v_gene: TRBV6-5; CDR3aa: CASGLTGPQETQYF; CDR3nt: TGTGCCAGCGGACTAACGGGTCCCCAAGAGACCCAGTACTTC
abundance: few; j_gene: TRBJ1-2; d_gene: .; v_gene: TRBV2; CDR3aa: CASTLSGGRYYGYTF; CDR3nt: TGTGCCAGCACCCTCTCCGGGGGTCGATACTATGGCTACACCTTC
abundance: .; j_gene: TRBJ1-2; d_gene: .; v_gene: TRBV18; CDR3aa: CASSPSAGAHGYTF; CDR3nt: TGTGCCAGCTCTCCCTCGGCGGGGGCGCATGGCTACACCTTC
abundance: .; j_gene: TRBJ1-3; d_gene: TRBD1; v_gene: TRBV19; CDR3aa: CASTPTGSAGNTIYF; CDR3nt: TGTGCCAGTACCCCGACAGGGAGCGCTGGAAACACCATATATTTT
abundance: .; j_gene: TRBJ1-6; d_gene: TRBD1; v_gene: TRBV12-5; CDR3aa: CASGFSGTGANSPLHF; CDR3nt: TGTGCTAGTGGTTTTTCCGGGACAGGGGCTAATTCACCCCTCCACTTT
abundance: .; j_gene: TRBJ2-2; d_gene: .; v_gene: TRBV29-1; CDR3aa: CSVEDLEKNTGELFF; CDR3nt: TGCAGCGTTGAAGATCTAGAAAAGAACACCGGGGAGCTGTTTTTT
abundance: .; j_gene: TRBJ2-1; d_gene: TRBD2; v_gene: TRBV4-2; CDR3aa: CASSQVSRVTSGAYNEQFF; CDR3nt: TGTGCCAGCAGCCAAGTGTCCCGAGTAACTAGCGGCGCCTACAATGAGCAGTTCTTC
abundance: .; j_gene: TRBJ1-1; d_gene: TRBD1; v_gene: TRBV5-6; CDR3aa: CASSLVRGDTEAFF; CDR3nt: TGTGCCAGCAGCTTGGTCAGGGGGGACACTGAAGCTTTCTTT
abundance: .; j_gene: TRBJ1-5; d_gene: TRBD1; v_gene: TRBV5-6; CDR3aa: CASSTGQANQPQHF; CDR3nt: TGTGCCAGCAGCACCGGACAGGCTAATCAGCCCCAGCATTTT
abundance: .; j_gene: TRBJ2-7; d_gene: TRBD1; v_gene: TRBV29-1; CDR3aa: CSAAGTGLYEQYF; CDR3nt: TGCAGCGCGGCCGGGACAGGTCTGTACGAGCAGTACTTC
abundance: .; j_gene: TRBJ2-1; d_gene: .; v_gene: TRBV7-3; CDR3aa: CASSYPPYNEQFF; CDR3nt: TGTGCCAGCAGCTATCCCCCTTACAATGAGCAGTTCTTC
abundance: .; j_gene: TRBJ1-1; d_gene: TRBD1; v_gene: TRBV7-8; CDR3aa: CASSSAETGRAFF; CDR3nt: TGTGCCAGCAGCTCGGCGGAGACAGGGAGAGCTTTCTTT
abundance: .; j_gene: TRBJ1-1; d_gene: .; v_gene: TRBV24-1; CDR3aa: CATSESGTPTEAFF; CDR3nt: TGTGCCACCAGTGAATCCGGGACACCCACTGAAGCTTTCTTT
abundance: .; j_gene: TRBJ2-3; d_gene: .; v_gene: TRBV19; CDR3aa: CASSTASPADTQYF; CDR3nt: TGTGCCAGTAGTACAGCTAGCCCGGCAGATACGCAGTATTTT
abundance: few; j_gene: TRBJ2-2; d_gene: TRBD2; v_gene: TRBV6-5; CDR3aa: CASRERGYTGELFF; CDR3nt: TGTGCCAGCAGAGAGCGGGGCTACACCGGGGAGCTGTTTTTT
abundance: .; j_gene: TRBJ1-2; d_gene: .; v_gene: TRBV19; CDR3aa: CASSIGRGDYGYTF; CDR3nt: TGTGCCAGTAGTATAGGGCGGGGGGACTATGGCTACACCTTC
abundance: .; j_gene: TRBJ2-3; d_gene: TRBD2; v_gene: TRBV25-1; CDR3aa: CASSVAGEVTDTQYF; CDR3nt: TGTGCCAGCAGTGTGGCGGGGGAAGTCACAGATACGCAGTATTTT
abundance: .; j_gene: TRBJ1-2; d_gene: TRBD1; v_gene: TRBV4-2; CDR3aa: CASSQVGQGETANYGYTF; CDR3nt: TGTGCCAGCAGCCAAGTTGGACAGGGCGAAACTGCTAACTATGGCTACACCTTC
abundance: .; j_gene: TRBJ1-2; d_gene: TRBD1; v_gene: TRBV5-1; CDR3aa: CASSLAETGYNYGYTF; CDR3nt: TGCGCCAGCAGCTTGGCGGAGACAGGGTACAACTATGGCTACACCTTC
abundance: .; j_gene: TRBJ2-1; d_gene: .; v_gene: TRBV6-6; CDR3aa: CASSPTMPAFLYNEQFF; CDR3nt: TGTGCCAGCAGTCCGACAATGCCAGCTTTCCTCTACAATGAGCAGTTCTTC
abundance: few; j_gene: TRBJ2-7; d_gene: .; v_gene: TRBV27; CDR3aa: CASSFMKGLGGKYEQYF; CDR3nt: TGTGCCAGCAGTTTTATGAAGGGGCTGGGGGGAAAATACGAGCAGTACTTC
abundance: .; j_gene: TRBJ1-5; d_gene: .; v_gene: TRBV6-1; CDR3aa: CASSEWAENNQPQHF; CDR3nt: TGTGCCAGCAGTGAATGGGCTGAAAACAATCAGCCCCAGCATTTT
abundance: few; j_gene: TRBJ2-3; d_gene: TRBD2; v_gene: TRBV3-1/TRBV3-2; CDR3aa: CASSPGRLAGSADTQYF; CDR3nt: TGTGCCAGCAGCCCCGGGCGACTAGCGGGGTCGGCAGATACGCAGTATTTT
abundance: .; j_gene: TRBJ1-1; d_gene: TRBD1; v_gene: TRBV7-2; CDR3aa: CASSRQGSTEAFF; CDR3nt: TGTGCCAGCAGCCGACAGGGTTCGACTGAAGCTTTCTTT
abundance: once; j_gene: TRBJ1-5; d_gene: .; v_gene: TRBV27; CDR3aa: CASSLNRDGNQPQHF; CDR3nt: TGTGCCAGCAGTTTAAACAGGGATGGCAATCAGCCCCAGCATTTT
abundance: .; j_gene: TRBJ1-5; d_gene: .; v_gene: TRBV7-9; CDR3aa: CASSLGHQPQHF; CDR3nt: TGTGCCAGCAGCTTAGGACACCAGCCCCAGCATTTT
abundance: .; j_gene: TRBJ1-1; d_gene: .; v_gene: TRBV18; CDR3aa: CASSPQGQGIEAFF; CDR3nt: TGTGCCAGCTCACCACAGGGGCAGGGGATTGAAGCTTTCTTT
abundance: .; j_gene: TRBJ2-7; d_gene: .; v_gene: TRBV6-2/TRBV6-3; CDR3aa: CASSYSGGKNPEQYF; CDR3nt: TGTGCCAGCAGTTACTCTGGGGGCAAAAACCCCGAGCAGTACTTC
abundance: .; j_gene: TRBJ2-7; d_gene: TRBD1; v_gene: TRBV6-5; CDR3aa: CASSYGQGREEQYF; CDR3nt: TGTGCCAGCAGTTACGGACAGGGTCGGGAAGAGCAGTACTTC
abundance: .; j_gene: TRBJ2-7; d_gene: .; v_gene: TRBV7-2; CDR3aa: CASSPGGYSASYEQYF; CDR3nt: TGTGCCAGCAGCCCCGGGGGATACTCGGCGTCCTACGAGCAGTACTTC
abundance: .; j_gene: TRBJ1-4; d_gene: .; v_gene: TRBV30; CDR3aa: CAWSVLAGYNEKLFF; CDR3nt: TGTGCCTGGAGTGTACTTGCAGGTTATAATGAAAAACTGTTTTTT
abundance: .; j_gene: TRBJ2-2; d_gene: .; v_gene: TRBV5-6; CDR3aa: CASSWVSRPGELFF; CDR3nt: TGTGCCAGCAGCTGGGTTAGCAGACCCGGGGAGCTGTTTTTT
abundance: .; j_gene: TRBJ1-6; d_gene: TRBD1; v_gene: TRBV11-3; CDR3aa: CASSAGTGVNSPLHF; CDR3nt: TGTGCCAGCAGCGCCGGGACAGGGGTGAATTCACCCCTCCACTTT
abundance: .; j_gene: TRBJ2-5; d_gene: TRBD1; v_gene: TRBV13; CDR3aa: CASSLGTDRQETQYF; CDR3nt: TGTGCCAGCAGTTTGGGGACAGATCGCCAAGAGACCCAGTACTTC
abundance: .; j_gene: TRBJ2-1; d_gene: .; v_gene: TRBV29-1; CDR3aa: CSVEGRNEQFF; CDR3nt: TGCAGCGTTGAAGGGAGAAATGAGCAGTTCTTC
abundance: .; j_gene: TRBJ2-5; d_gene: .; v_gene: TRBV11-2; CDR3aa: CASGKEGETQYF; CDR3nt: TGTGCCAGCGGAAAGGAGGGTGAGACCCAGTACTTC
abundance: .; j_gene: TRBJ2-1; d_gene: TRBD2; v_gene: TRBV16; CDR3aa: CASSLTSGGGNEQFF; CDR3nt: TGTGCCAGCAGCCTAACTAGCGGGGGTGGCAATGAGCAGTTCTTC
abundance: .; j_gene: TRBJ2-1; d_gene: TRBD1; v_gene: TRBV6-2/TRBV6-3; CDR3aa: CASSGQGAVNEQFF; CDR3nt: TGTGCCAGCAGTGGACAGGGGGCGGTCAATGAGCAGTTCTTC
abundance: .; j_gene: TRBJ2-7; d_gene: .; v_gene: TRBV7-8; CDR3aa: CASSLDYSYEQYF; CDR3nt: TGTGCCAGCAGCTTAGACTACTCCTACGAGCAGTACTTC
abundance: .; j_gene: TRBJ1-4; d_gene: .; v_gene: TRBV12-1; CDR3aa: CASSMTGDPTEKLFF; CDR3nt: TGTGCCAGCAGCATGACAGGGGACCCTACTGAAAAACTGTTTTTT
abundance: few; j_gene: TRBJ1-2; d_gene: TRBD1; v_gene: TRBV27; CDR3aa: CASSLTGTGGSNTF; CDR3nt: TGTGCCAGCAGTTTAACCGGGACAGGGGGTAGTAACACCTTC
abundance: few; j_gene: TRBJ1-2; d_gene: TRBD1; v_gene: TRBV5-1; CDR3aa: CASSLEGAYGYTF; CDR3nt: TGCGCCAGCAGCTTGGAGGGGGCCTATGGCTACACCTTC
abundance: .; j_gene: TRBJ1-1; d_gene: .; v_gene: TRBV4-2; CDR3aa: CASSQEPDTEAFF; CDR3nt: TGTGCCAGCAGCCAAGAACCGGACACTGAAGCTTTCTTT
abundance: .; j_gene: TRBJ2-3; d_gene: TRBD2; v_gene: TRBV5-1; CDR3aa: CASSLTSGGPRRTDTQYF; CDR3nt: TGCGCCAGCAGCTTGACTAGCGGGGGCCCCAGACGCACAGATACGCAGTATTTT
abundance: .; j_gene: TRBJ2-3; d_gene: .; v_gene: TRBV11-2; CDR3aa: CASSLGGVGWDTQYF; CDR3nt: TGTGCCAGCAGCTTAGGGGGCGTGGGATGGGATACGCAGTATTTT
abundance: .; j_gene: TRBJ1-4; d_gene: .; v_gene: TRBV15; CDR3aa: CATSRDAGSGATNEKLFF; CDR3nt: TGTGCCACCAGCAGAGATGCGGGGTCGGGGGCAACTAATGAAAAACTGTTTTTT
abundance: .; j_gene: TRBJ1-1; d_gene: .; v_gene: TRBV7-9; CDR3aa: CASSLIGANTEAFF; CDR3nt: TGTGCCAGCAGCTTAATAGGGGCGAACACTGAAGCTTTCTTT
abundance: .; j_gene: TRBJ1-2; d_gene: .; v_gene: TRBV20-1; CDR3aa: CSASGNSYGYTF; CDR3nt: TGCAGTGCTAGTGGCAACTCATATGGCTACACCTTC
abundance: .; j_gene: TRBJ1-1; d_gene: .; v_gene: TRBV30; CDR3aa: CAWSAGKNTEAFF; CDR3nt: TGTGCCTGGAGCGCAGGAAAGAACACTGAAGCTTTCTTT
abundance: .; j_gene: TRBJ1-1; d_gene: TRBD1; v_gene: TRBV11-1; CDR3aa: CASSRRTGVANTEAFF; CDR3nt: TGTGCCAGCAGCCGTAGAACAGGGGTAGCTAACACTGAAGCTTTCTTT
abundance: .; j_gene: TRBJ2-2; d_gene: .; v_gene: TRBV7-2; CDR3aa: CASSLGGLITGELFF; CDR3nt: TGTGCCAGCAGCTTGGGAGGACTGATCACCGGGGAGCTGTTTTTT
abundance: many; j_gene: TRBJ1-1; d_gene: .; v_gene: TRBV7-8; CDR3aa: CASSLEYEGAEAFF; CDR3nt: TGTGCCAGCAGCTTAGAATACGAGGGGGCTGAAGCTTTCTTT
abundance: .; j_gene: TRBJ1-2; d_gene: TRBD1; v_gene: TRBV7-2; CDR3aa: CASSSEGRQGARRGYTF; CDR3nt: TGTGCCAGCAGCTCCGAAGGCCGACAGGGGGCGAGGCGGGGCTACACCTTC
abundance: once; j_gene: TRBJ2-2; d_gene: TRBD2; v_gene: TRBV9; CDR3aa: CASSVGGGGTGELFF; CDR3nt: TGTGCCAGCAGCGTAGGTGGCGGGGGGACCGGGGAGCTGTTTTTT
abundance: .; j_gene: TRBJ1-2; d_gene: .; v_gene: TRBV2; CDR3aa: CASRDDLGSYGYTF; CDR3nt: TGTGCCAGCAGGGATGACTTGGGTAGCTATGGCTACACCTTC
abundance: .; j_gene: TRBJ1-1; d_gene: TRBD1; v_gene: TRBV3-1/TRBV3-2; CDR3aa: CASSSRQGDPNTEAFF; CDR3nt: TGTGCCAGCAGCTCGCGACAGGGGGACCCAAACACTGAAGCTTTCTTT